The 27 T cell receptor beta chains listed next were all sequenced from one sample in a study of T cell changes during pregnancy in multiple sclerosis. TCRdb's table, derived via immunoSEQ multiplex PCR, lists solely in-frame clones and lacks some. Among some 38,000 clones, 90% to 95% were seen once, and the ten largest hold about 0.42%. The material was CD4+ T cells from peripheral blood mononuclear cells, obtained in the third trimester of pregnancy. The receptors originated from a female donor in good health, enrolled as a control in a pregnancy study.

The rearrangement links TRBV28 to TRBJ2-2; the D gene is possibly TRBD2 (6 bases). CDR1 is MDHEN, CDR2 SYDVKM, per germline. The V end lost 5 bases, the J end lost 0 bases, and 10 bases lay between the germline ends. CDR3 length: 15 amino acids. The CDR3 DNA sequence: TGTGCCAGCAGTCAAGGGGAGGCGAACACCGGGGAGCTGTTTTTT. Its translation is CASSQGEANTGELFF. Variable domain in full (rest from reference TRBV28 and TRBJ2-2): DVKVTQSSRYLVKRTGEKVFLECVQDMDHENMFWYRQDPGLGLRLIYFSYDVKMKEKGDIPEGYSVSREKKERFSLILESASTNQTSMYLCASSQGEANTGELFFGEGSRLTVL.

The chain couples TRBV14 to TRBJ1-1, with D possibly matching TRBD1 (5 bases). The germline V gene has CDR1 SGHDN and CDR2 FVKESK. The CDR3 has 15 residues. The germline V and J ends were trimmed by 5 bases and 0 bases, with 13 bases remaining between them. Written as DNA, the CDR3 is TGTGCCAGCAGCGTGCGAAGGGGCGTGAACACTGAAGCTTTCTTT. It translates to CASSVRRGVNTEAFF.

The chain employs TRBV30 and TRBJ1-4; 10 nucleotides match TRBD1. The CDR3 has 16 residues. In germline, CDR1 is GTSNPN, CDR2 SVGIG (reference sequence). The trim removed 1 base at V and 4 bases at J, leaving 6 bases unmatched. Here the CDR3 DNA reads TGTGCCTGGAGTGGGGGCGGGACAGGGGATAATGAAAAACTGTTTTTT. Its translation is CAWSGGGTGDNEKLFF.

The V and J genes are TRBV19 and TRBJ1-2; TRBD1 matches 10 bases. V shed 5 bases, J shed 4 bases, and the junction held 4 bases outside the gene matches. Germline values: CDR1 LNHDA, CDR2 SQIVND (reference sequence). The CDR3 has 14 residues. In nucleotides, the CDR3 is TGTGCCAGTAGTGAGACAGGGGGCTCCTATGGCTACACCTTC. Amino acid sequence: CASSETGGSYGYTF.

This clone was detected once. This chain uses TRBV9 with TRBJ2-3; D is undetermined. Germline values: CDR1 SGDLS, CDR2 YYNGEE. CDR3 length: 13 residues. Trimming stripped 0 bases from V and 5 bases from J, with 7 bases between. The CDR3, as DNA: TGTGCCAGCAGCGTAGCTAGGAGAGATACGCAGTATTTT. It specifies CASSVARRDTQYF.

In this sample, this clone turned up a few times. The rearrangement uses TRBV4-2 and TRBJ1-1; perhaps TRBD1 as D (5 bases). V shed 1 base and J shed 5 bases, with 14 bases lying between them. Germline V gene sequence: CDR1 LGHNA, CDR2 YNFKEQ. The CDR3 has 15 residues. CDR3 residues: CASSQAEGGGTEAFF. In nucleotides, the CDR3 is TGTGCCAGCAGCCAAGCGGAAGGTGGGGGGACTGAAGCTTTCTTT.

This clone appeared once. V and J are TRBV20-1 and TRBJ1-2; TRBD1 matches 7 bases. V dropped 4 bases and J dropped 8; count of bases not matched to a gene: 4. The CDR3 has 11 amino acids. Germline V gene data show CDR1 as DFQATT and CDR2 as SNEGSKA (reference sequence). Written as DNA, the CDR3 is TGCAGTGCTACTGACAGGGCAGGCTACACCTTC. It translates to CSATDRAGYTF.

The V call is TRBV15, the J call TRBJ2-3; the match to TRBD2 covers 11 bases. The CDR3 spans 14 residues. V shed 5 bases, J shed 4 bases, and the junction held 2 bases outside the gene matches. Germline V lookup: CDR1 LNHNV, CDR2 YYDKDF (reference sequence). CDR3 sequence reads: CATSPSGGSDTQYF. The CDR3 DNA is TGTGCCACCAGCCCTAGCGGGGGGTCAGATACGCAGTATTTT. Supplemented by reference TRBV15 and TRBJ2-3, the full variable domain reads DAMVIQNPRYQVTQFGKPVTLSCSQTLNHNVMYWYQQKSSQAPKLLFHYYDKDFNNEADTPDNFQSRRPNTSFCFLDIRSPGLGDTAMYLCATSPSGGSDTQYFGPGTRLTVL.

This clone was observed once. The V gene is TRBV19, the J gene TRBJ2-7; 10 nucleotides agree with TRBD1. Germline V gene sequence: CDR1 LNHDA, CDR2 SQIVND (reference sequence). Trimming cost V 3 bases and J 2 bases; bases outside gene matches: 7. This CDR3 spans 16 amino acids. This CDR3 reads CASSITEGQGTYEQYF. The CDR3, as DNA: TGTGCCAGTAGTATCACGGAGGGACAGGGGACCTACGAGCAGTACTTC.

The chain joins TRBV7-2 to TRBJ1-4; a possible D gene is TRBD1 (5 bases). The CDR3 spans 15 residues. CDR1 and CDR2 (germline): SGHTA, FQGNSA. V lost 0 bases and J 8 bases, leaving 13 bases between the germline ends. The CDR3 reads CASSLAGDYREKLFF. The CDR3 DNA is TGTGCCAGCAGCTTAGCAGGGGATTACAGGGAAAAACTGTTTTTT.

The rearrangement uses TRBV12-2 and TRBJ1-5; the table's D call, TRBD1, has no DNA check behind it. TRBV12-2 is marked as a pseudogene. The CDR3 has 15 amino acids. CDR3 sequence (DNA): TGTGCAAGTCGCACAGGTGACAGGGCGTCTCAGCCCCAGCATTTT. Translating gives CASRTGDRASQPQHF.

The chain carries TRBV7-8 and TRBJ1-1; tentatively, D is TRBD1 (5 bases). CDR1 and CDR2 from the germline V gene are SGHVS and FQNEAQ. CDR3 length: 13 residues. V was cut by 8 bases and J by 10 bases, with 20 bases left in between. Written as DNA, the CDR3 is TGTGCCAGCTCCTTAGGCCCCCAGGGTGGAGCTTTCTTT. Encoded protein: CASSLGPQGGAFF.

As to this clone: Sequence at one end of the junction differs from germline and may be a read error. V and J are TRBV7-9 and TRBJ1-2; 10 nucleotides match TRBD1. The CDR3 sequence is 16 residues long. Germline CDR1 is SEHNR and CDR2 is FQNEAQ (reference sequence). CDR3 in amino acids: CASTLQTTDRGYGYTF. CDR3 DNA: TGTGCCAGCACCTTACAAACGACGGACAGGGGGTATGGCTACACCTTC.

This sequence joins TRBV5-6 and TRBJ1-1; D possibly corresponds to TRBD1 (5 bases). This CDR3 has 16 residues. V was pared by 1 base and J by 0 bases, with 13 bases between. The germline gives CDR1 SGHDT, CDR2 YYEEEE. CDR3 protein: CASSLFRALMNTEAFF. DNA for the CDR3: TGTGCCAGCAGCTTGTTCAGGGCCCTCATGAACACTGAAGCTTTCTTT.

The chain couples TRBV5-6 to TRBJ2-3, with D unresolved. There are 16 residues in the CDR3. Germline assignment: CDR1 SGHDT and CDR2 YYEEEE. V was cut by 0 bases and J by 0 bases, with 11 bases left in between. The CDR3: CASSLGAQRSTDTQYF. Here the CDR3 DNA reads TGTGCCAGCAGCTTGGGGGCACAGAGAAGCACAGATACGCAGTATTTT.

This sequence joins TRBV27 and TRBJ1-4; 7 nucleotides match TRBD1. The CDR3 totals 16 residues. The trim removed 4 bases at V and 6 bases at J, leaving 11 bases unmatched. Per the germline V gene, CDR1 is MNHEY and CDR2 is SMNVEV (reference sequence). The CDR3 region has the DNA TGTGCCAGCAGTTCGGTCACAGGGGCAGGATATGAAAAACTGTTTTTT. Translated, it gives CASSSVTGAGYEKLFF.

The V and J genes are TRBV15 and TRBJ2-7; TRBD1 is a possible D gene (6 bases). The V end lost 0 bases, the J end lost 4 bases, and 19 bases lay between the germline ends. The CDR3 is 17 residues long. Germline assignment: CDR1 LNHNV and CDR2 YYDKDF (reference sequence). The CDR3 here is CATSRDPPGRGPYEQYF. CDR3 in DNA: TGTGCCACCAGCAGAGATCCCCCCGGCAGGGGACCTTACGAGCAGTACTTC.

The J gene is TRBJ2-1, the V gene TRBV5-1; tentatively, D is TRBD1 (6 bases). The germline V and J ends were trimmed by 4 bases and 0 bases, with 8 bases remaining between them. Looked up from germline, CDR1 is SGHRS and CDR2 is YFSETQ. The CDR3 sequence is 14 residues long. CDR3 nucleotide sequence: TGCGCCAGCAGCACACAGGGCTCCTACAATGAGCAGTTCTTC. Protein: CASSTQGSYNEQFF.

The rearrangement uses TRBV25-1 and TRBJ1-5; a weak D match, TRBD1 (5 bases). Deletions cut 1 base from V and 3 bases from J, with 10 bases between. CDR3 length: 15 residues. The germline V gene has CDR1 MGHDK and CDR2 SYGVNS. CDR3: CASSEFGRDNQPQHF. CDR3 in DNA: TGTGCCAGCAGTGAATTTGGCAGGGACAATCAGCCCCAGCATTTT.

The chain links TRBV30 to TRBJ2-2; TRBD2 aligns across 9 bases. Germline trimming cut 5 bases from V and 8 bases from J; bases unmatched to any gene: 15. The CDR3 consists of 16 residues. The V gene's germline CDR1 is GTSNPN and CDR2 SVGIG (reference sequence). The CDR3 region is CAWSLQRGALLGELFF. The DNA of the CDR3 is TGTGCCTGGTCCCTTCAGCGGGGGGCACTTTTGGGGGAGCTGTTTTTT.

In DNA, the CDR3 is TGTGCCAGTAGTATTGGGGCCAGGGCTCGCTACACCTTC. It encodes CASSIGARARYTF. The V and J genes are TRBV19 and TRBJ1-2, with TRBD1 as a possible D gene (5 bases). Looked up from germline, CDR1 is LNHDA and CDR2 is SQIVND (reference sequence). CDR3 length equals 13 residues. Trimming stripped 3 bases from V and 9 bases from J, with 14 bases between.

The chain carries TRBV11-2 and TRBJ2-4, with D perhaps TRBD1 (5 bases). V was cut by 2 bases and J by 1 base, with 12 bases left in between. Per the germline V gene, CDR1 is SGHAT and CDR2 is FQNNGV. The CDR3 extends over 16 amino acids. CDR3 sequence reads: CASSLQGAWAKNIQYF. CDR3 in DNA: TGTGCCAGCAGCTTACAAGGGGCCTGGGCCAAAAACATTCAGTACTTC. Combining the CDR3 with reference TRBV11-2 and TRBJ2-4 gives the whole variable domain EAGVAQSPRYKIIEKRQSVAFWCNPISGHATLYWYQQILGQGPKLLIQFQNNGVVDDSQLPKDRFSAERLKGVDSTLKIQPAKLEDSAVYLCASSLQGAWAKNIQYFGAGTRLSVL.

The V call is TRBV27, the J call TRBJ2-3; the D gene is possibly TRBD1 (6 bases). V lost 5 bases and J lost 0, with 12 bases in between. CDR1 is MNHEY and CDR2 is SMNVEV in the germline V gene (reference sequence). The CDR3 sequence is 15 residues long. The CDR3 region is CASSRGTHSTDTQYF. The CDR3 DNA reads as TGTGCCAGCAGTCGAGGGACACATAGCACAGATACGCAGTATTTT.

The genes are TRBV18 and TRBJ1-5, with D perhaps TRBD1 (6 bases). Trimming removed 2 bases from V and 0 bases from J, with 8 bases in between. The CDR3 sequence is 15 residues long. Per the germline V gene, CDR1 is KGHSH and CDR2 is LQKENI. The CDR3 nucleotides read TGTGCCAGCTCACCAAACAGGGATAGCAATCAGCCCCAGCATTTT. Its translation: CASSPNRDSNQPQHF.

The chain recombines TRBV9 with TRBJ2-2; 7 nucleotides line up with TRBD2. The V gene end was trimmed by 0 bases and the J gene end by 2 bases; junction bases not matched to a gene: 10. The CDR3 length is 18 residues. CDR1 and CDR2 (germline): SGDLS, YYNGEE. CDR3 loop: CASSVGWGGNVNTGELFF. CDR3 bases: TGTGCCAGCAGCGTAGGCTGGGGGGGGAACGTAAACACCGGGGAGCTGTTTTTT. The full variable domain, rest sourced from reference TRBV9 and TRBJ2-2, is DSGVTQTPKHLITATGQRVTLRCSPRSGDLSVYWYQQSLDQGLQFLIQYYNGEERAKGNILERFSAQQFPDLHSELNLSSLELGDSALYFCASSVGWGGNVNTGELFFGEGSRLTVL.

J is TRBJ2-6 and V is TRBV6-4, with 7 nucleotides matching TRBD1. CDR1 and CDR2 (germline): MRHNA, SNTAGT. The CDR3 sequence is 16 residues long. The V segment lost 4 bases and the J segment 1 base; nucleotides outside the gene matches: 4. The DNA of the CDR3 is TGTGCCAGCAGTGCGACAGGGACGTCTGGGGCCAACGTCCTGACTTTC. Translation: CASSATGTSGANVLTF.

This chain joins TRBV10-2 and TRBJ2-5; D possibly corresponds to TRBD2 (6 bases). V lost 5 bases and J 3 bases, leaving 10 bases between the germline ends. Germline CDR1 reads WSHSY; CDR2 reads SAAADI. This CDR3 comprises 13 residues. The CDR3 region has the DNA TGCGCCAGCAGTCTACGGGGGAAAGAGACCCAGTACTTC. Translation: CASSLRGKETQYF.